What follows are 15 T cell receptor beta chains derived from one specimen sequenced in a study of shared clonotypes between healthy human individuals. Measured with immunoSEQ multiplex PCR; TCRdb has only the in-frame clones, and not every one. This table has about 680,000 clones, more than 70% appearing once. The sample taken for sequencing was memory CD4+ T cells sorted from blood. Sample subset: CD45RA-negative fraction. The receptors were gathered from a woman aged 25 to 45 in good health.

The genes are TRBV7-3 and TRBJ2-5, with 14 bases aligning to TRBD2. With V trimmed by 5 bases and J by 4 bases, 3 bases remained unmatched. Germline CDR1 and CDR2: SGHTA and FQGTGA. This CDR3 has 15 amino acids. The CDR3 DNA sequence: TGTGCCAGCAGCCCGGGACTAGCGGGAGTAGAGACCCAGTACTTC. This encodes CASSPGLAGVETQYF.

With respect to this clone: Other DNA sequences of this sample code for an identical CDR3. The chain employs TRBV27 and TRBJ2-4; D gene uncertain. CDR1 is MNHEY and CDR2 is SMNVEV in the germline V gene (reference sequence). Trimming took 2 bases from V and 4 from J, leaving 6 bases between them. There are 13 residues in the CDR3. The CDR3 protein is CASSLGVKNIQYF. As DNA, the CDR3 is TGTGCCAGCAGTTTAGGGGTAAAAAACATTCAGTACTTC.

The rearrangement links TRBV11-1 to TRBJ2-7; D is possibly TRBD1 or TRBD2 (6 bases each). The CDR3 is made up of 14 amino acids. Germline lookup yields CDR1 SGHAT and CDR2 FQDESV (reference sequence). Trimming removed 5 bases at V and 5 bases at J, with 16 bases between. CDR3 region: CASSRGQGWDEQYF. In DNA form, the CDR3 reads TGTGCCAGCAGCCGGGGGCAGGGGTGGGACGAGCAGTACTTC.

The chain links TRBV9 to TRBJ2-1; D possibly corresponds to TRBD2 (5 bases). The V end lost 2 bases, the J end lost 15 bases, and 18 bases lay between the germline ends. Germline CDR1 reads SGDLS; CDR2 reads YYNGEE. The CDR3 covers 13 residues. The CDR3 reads CASSVDSPGVVFF. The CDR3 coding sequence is TGTGCCAGCAGCGTGGACTCGCCTGGCGTGGTGTTCTTC.

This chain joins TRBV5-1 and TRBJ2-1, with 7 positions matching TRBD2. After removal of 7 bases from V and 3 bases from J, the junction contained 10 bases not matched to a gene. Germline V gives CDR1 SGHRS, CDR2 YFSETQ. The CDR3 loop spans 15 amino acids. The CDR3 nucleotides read TGCGCCAGCCTCCCGGGAGGCGGGGTCTACAATGAGCAGTTCTTC. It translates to CASLPGGGVYNEQFF.

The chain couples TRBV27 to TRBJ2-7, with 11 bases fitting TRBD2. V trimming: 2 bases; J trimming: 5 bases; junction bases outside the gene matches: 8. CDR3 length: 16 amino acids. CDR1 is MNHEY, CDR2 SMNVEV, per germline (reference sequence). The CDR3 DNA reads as TGTGCCAGCAGTTTAATCCCTAGCGGGAGGAGGAACGAGCAGTACTTC. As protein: CASSLIPSGRRNEQYF.

The CDR3 reads CASSLGYGTGEAFF. CDR3 coding DNA: TGTGCCAGCAGCTTAGGTTACGGGACAGGGGAAGCTTTCTTT. The chain combines TRBV7-9 with TRBJ1-1, with TRBD1 matching 9 bases. The V segment lost 1 base and the J segment 8 bases; nucleotides outside the gene matches: 5. CDR1 is SEHNR, CDR2 FQNEAQ, per germline (reference sequence). The CDR3 is made up of 14 amino acids.

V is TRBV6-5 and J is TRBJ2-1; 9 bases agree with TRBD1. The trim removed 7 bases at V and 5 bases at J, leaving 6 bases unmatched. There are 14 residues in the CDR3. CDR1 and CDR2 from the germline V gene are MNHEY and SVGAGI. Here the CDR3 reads CASTFGTGNNEQFF. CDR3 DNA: TGTGCCAGCACCTTCGGGACAGGGAACAATGAGCAGTTCTTC.

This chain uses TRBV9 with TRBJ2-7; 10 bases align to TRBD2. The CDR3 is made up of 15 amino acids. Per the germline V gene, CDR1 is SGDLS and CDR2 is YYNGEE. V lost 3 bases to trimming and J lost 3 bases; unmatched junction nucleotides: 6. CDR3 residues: CASSAGTSDIYEQYF. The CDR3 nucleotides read TGTGCCAGCAGCGCAGGGACTAGCGATATCTACGAGCAGTACTTC.

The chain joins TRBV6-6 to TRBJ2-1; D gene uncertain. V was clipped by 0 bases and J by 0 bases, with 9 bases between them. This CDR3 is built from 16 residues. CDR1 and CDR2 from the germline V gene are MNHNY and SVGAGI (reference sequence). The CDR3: CASSYSSVSSYNEQFF. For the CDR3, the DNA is TGTGCCAGCAGTTACTCATCGGTTAGCTCCTACAATGAGCAGTTCTTC.

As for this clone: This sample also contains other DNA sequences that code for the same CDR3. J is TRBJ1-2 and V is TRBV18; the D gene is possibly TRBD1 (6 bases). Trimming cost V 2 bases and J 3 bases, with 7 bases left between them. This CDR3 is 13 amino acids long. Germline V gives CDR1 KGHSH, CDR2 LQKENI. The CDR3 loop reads CASSPGGDYGYTF. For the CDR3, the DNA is TGTGCCAGCTCACCAGGGGGCGACTATGGCTACACCTTC. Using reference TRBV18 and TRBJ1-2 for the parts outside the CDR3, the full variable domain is NAGVMQNPRHLVRRRGQEARLRCSPMKGHSHVYWYRQLPEEGLKFMVYLQKENIIDESGMPKERFSAEFPKEGPSILRIQQVVRGDSAAYFCASSPGGDYGYTFGSGTRLTVV.

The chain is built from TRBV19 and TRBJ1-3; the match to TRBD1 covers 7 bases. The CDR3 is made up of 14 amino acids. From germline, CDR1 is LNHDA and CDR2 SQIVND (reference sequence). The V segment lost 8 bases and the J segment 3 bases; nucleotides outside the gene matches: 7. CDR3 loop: CASGPTGNGNTIYF. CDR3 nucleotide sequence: TGTGCCAGTGGACCGACAGGGAATGGAAACACCATATATTTT. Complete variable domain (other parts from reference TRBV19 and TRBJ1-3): DGGITQSPKYLFRKEGQNVTLSCEQNLNHDAMYWYRQDPGQGLRLIYYSQIVNDFQKGDIAEGYSVSREKKESFPLTVTSAQKNPTAFYLCASGPTGNGNTIYFGEGSWLTVV.

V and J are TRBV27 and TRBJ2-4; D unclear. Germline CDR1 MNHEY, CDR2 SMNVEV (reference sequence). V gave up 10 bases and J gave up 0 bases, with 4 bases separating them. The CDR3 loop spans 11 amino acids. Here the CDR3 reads CANLAKNIQYF. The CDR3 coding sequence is TGTGCCAACTTAGCCAAAAACATTCAGTACTTC.

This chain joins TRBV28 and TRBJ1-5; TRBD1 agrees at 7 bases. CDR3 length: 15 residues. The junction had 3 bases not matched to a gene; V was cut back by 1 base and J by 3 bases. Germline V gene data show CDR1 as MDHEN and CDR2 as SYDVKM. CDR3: CASSLSGTDNQPQHF. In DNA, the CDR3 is TGTGCCAGCAGTTTATCCGGGACAGACAATCAGCCCCAGCATTTT.

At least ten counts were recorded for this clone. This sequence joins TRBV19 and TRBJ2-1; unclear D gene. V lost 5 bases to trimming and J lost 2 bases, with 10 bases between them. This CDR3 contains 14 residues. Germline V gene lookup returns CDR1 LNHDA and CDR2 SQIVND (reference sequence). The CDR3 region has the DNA TGTGCCAGTAGTCCGTGGGCCGCCTACAATGAGCAGTTCTTC. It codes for CASSPWAAYNEQFF.